A single sample is the source of the 18 T cell receptor beta chains below, sequenced in a study of shared clonotypes between healthy human individuals. The protocol was immunoSEQ multiplex PCR, while the TCRdb copy is restricted to in-frame clones and leaves out a portion. This sample has approximately 1,000,000 clones, with 75% to 85% found just once. What was sequenced was memory CD4+ T cells from PBMCs. As for subset: CD45RA-negative fraction. Receptors were obtained from a man younger than 30 in good health. Some clones in this sample may be carry-over from other donors' samples.

The chain recombines TRBV7-2 with TRBJ2-3, with TRBD2 matching 8 bases. The CDR3 length is 15 residues. Unmatched junction bases numbered 6, after V lost 2 bases and J lost 5 bases. CDR1 and CDR2 from the germline V gene are SGHTA and FQGNSA. Here the CDR3 reads CASSLIAGLGDTQYF. CDR3 bases: TGTGCCAGCAGCTTAATAGCGGGACTGGGAGATACGCAGTATTTT. The variable domain in full, completed from reference TRBV7-2 and TRBJ2-3, reads GAGVSQSPSNKVTEKGKDVELRCDPISGHTALYWYRQSLGQGLEFLIYFQGNSAPDKSGLPSDRFSAERTGGSVSTLTIQRTQQEDSAVYLCASSLIAGLGDTQYFGPGTRLTVL.

The chain couples TRBV5-1 to TRBJ2-3, with D possibly matching TRBD2 (6 bases). V shed 7 bases and J shed 6 bases, with 21 bases lying between them. Germline CDR1 is SGHRS and CDR2 is YFSETQ. CDR3 length equals 15 residues. For the CDR3, the DNA is TGCGCCAGCGGCCGTGGGGGGACTTCGAGGGATACGCAGTATTTT. Translated, it gives CASGRGGTSRDTQYF.

This clone was seen only once. V is TRBV28 and J is TRBJ2-7; D is unclear. This CDR3 is 14 amino acids long. V lost 3 bases and J lost 5, with 14 bases in between. Per germline, CDR1 MDHEN and CDR2 SYDVKM. CDR3 coding DNA: TGTGCCAGCAGTTTCAGGTCGGACCGGCACGAGCAGTACTTC. It translates to CASSFRSDRHEQYF.

Concerning this clone: Other DNA sequences in this specimen translate into the identical CDR3. The chain employs TRBV11-2 and TRBJ2-3; D is ambiguous. Trimming shortened V by 2 bases and J by 1 base, and 4 bases separated the two germline ends. From germline, CDR1 is SGHAT and CDR2 FQNNGV. There are 13 residues in the CDR3. CDR3 region: CASSLRGTDTQYF. The DNA for the CDR3 is TGTGCCAGCAGCTTACGGGGCACAGATACGCAGTATTTT.

V is TRBV4-2 and J is TRBJ2-7, with TRBD2 matching 7 bases. Trimming at V came to 4 bases and at J to 9 bases, leaving 12 bases not matched to a gene. Germline CDR1 is LGHNA and CDR2 is YNFKEQ. The CDR3 extends over 14 amino acids. CDR3: CASSPLGSGNGQYF. The CDR3 nucleotides are TGTGCCAGCAGCCCGCTAGGGAGCGGGAACGGGCAGTACTTC.

CDR3 protein: CASSRTVVGSYGYTF. The CDR3 DNA reads TGCGCCAGCAGCCGGACCGTGGTAGGGAGCTATGGCTACACCTTC. V usage is TRBV4-3 and J usage is TRBJ1-2, with D unclear. Germline V gives CDR1 LGHNA, CDR2 YSLEER. CDR3 size: 15 residues. Trimming removed 4 bases from V and 4 bases from J, with 16 bases in between.

The chain uses TRBV5-1 and TRBJ2-3; D unresolved. V was cut by 4 bases and J by 2 bases, with 11 bases left in between. The CDR3 contains 14 residues. Looked up from germline, CDR1 is SGHRS and CDR2 is YFSETQ. Here the CDR3 reads CASSTPGATDTQYF. The CDR3 nucleotides are TGCGCCAGCAGCACCCCGGGTGCCACAGATACGCAGTATTTT.

The chain joins TRBV18 to TRBJ1-1; maybe TRBD1 (5 bases). V was pared by 1 base and J by 0 bases, with 9 bases between. Germline V gene lookup returns CDR1 KGHSH and CDR2 LQKENI. This CDR3 is built from 15 residues. The CDR3 nucleotides are TGTGCCAGCTCACCACGATCAGGGTTGAACACTGAAGCTTTCTTT. Encoded protein: CASSPRSGLNTEAFF.

The rearrangement joins TRBV6-5 to TRBJ2-7, with 7 bases identical to TRBD2. V was clipped by 6 bases and J by 5 bases; unmatched bases: 10. In germline, CDR1 is MNHEY, CDR2 SVGAGI. This CDR3 contains 14 residues. The CDR3 nucleotides read TGTGCCAGCAGCCCAAGGGCGGGAGTCCACGAGCAGTACTTC. It translates to CASSPRAGVHEQYF.

V gene TRBV6-5 combines with J gene TRBJ2-3, with a possible D match to TRBD2 (5 bases). From germline, CDR1 is MNHEY and CDR2 SVGAGI. V was shortened by 5 bases and J by 6 bases, with 15 bases between the two germline ends. This CDR3 region has 14 residues. For the CDR3, the DNA is TGTGCCAGCAGTAAAGGACTTTTCAGGGATACGCAGTATTTT. Its translation: CASSKGLFRDTQYF.

A remark on this clone: The sample contains more than one DNA sequence encoding this CDR3. The genes are TRBV20-1 and TRBJ2-5, with D unresolved. V was clipped by 6 bases and J by 0 bases, with 5 bases between them. The CDR3 totals 11 residues. The V gene's germline CDR1 is DFQATT and CDR2 SNEGSKA (reference sequence). The CDR3 nucleotides are TGCAGTGCCAGGCACCAAGAGACCCAGTACTTC. The encoded protein is CSARHQETQYF.

In nucleotides, the CDR3 is TGTGCCATCAGTCGACCCAACCAAGAGACCCAGTACTTC. Residues: CAISRPNQETQYF. The chain employs TRBV10-3 and TRBJ2-5; no definite D call. This CDR3 region has 13 residues. The V end was cut by 5 bases, the J end by 0 bases, with 7 bases between. Germline CDR1 and CDR2: ENHRY and SYGVKD.

The chain joins TRBV19 to TRBJ2-7; 7 bases fit TRBD2. The CDR3 spans 16 residues. With V trimmed by 0 bases and J by 3 bases, 8 bases remained unmatched. CDR1 LNHDA and CDR2 SQIVND come from the germline V gene (reference sequence). In nucleotides, the CDR3 is TGTGCCAGTAGTATAGATCATCCCGGGGAGGGCTACGAGCAGTACTTC. It yields the protein CASSIDHPGEGYEQYF.

This chain links TRBV28 with TRBJ1-1; D is perhaps TRBD1 (6 bases). The CDR3 sequence is 13 residues long. Trimming pared 10 bases from V and 1 base from J, leaving 13 bases between. Germline V gene lookup returns CDR1 MDHEN and CDR2 SYDVKM. The CDR3 sequence: CATIRGPNTEAFF. The DNA of the CDR3 is TGTGCCACCATCAGGGGCCCGAACACTGAAGCTTTCTTT.

J is TRBJ2-2 and V is TRBV6-1; D remains unclear. With 4 bases removed from V and 2 bases from J, the gap between germline ends came to 8 bases. The V gene's germline CDR1 is MNHNS and CDR2 SASEGT. The CDR3 runs to 14 residues. In DNA, the CDR3 is TGTGCCAGCAGTGTATCCCGAAACACCGGGGAGCTGTTTTTT. Protein product: CASSVSRNTGELFF.

V gene TRBV4-1 combines with J gene TRBJ2-2; D uncertain. Germline V gives CDR1 MGHRA, CDR2 YSYEKL. The V end was cut by 4 bases, the J end by 11 bases, with 20 bases between. The CDR3 runs 15 residues. The CDR3 sequence is CASSPLGSSFRELFF. DNA of the CDR3: TGCGCCAGCAGCCCGCTAGGGTCGAGCTTCAGAGAGCTGTTTTTT.

This clone was observed once. V gene TRBV5-6 combines with J gene TRBJ2-5, with D perhaps matching TRBD2 (6 bases). Germline V gene sequence: CDR1 SGHDT, CDR2 YYEEEE. The CDR3 has 16 amino acids. Trimming pared 4 bases from V and 5 bases from J, leaving 21 bases between. In DNA, the CDR3 is TGTGCCAGCAGCCGAGGGACCGGGAGCCCTGGGGAGACCCAGTACTTC. This translates into CASSRGTGSPGETQYF.

The chain is built from TRBV28 and TRBJ1-5; the D gene is possibly TRBD1 (6 bases). The CDR3 is 17 amino acids. Trimming took off 7 bases at V and 4 bases at J, with 23 bases between the two ends. Germline CDR1 MDHEN, CDR2 SYDVKM. CDR3 nucleotides: TGTGCCAGCACCCCGACCTGGGGGGCTCAGGGTAATCAGCCCCAGCATTTT. Residues: CASTPTWGAQGNQPQHF.